The present TCR beta chain was sequenced within a study of cytomegalovirus exposure and HLA in healthy donors. Points on this clone: What it binds is unknown.

Whole-study results and caveats: The study labeled 170 or so TCR beta chains cytomegalovirus-associated. Reports described diagnosis of cytomegalovirus status by the classifier as highly specific and sensitive. Later, an analysis found that TCR clusters from the first cohort tended to co-occur in the 110 or so validation repertoires.

Repertoires were generated with immunoSEQ multiplex PCR, while TCRdb's copy carries only in-frame clones and drops some. The data contain 200,000 to 300,000 clones, roughly 87% of them singletons. V lost 6 bases to trimming and J lost 0 bases; unmatched junction nucleotides: 4. CDR3 length equals 15 residues. The germline gives CDR1 MNHNS, CDR2 SASEGT. This chain uses TRBV6-1 with TRBJ2-4, with 8 bases fitting TRBD1. Sample: PBMCs. The clonotype originates from a man aged 18 to 30 in good health and CMV-seropositive. CDR3 DNA: TGTGCCAGCAGGGACAGGGCACTAGCCAAAAACATTCAGTACTTC. Its translation: CASRDRALAKNIQYF.